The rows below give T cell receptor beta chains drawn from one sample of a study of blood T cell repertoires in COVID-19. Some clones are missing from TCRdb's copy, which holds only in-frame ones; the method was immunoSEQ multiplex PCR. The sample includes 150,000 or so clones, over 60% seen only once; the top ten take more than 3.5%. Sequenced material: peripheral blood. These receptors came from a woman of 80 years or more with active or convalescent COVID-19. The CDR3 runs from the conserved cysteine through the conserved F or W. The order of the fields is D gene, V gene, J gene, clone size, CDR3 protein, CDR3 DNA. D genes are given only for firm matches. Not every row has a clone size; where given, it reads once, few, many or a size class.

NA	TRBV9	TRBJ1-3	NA	CASSVVGGPGNTIYF	TGTGCCAGCAGCGTAGTGGGGGGTCCTGGAAACACCATATATTTT
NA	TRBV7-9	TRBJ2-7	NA	CASSLAGGEQYF	TGTGCCAGCAGCTTAGCAGGCGGCGAGCAGTACTTC
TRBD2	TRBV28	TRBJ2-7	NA	CASRRAGATYEQYF	TGTGCCAGCAGACGAGCGGGGGCCACCTACGAGCAGTACTTC
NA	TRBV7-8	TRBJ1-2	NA	CASSLYRVESYGYTF	TGTGCCAGCAGCTTATACAGGGTTGAGAGCTATGGCTACACCTTC
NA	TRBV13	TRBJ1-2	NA	CASSLKEVRGYTF	TGTGCCAGCAGCTTAAAGGAGGTGCGCGGCTACACCTTC
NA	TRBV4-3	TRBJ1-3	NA	CASSADGGAGNTIYF	TGCGCCAGCAGCGCAGACGGGGGGGCTGGAAACACCATATATTTT
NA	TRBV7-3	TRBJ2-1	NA	CASSSGTGVFNEQFF	TGTGCCAGCAGCTCCGGTACGGGGGTCTTCAATGAGCAGTTCTTC
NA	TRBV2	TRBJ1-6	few	CASMLGGGYSPLHF	TGTGCCAGCATGTTGGGGGGGGGCTACTCACCCCTCCACTTT
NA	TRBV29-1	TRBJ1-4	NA	CSVARTENEKLFF	TGCAGCGTTGCAAGGACAGAAAATGAAAAACTGTTTTTT
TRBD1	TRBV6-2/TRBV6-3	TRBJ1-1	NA	CASSRDRGHTEAFF	TGTGCCAGCAGTAGGGACAGGGGGCACACTGAAGCTTTCTTT
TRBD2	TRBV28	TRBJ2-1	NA	CASSRLSGGASLNEQFF	TGTGCCAGCAGTAGACTTAGCGGGGGGGCCAGCCTCAATGAGCAGTTCTTC
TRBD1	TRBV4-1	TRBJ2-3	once	CASSGRDRDTDTQYF	TGCGCCAGCAGCGGCCGGGACAGGGACACAGATACGCAGTATTTT
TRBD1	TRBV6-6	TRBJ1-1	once	CASSSRGPGTEAFF	TGTGCCAGCAGTAGCAGGGGGCCAGGCACTGAAGCTTTCTTT
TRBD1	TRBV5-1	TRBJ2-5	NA	CASSGQGQGTGVWNTQYF	TGCGCCAGCAGCGGACAGGGACAAGGGACAGGGGTATGGAATACCCAGTACTTC
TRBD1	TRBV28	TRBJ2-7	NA	CASSEQGASYEQYF	TGTGCCAGCAGTGAACAGGGGGCAAGCTACGAGCAGTACTTC
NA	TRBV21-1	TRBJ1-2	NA	CASSKGQGPWGYTF	TGTGCCAGCAGCAAGGGACAGGGTCCTTGGGGCTACACCTTC
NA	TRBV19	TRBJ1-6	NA	CASGQKTNSPLHF	TGTGCCAGTGGACAGAAGACCAATTCACCCCTCCACTTT
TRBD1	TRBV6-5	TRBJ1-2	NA	CASSYQGQVGYTF	TGTGCCAGCAGTTACCAGGGACAGGTGGGCTACACCTTC
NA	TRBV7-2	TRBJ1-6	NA	CASSSRGSLDSPLHF	TGTGCCAGCAGCTCCCGTGGCTCCCTGGATTCACCCCTCCACTTT
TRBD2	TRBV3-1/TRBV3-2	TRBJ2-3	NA	CASSQEFLAGVVTDTQYF	TGTGCCAGCAGCCAAGAATTTCTAGCGGGGGTAGTCACAGATACGCAGTATTTT
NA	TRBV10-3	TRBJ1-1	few	CAISDLSGAEAFF	TGTGCCATCAGTGACCTCTCGGGTGCAGAAGCTTTCTTT
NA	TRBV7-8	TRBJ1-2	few	CASSLRRFNYGYTF	TGTGCCAGCAGCTTAAGGAGGTTTAACTATGGCTACACCTTC
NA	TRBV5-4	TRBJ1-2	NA	CASSTESIVGFGYTF	TGTGCCAGCAGCACAGAAAGTATAGTAGGTTTTGGCTACACCTTC
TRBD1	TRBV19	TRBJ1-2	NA	CASSTGGGQGSYGYTF	TGTGCCAGTAGTACCGGCGGGGGACAGGGATCCTATGGCTACACCTTC
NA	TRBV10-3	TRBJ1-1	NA	CAISGGRGVGEAFF	TGTGCCATCAGTGGCGGCCGCGGTGTTGGTGAAGCTTTCTTT
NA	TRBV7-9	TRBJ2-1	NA	CASDNGGPTLYNEQFF	TGTGCCAGCGACAACGGGGGGCCCACCCTTTACAATGAGCAGTTCTTC
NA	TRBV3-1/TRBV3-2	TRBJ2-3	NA	CASSQEAGVISTDTQYF	TGTGCCAGCAGCCAAGAGGCAGGGGTCATAAGCACAGATACGCAGTATTTT
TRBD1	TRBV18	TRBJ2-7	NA	CASSADRAGEQYF	TGTGCCAGCTCAGCGGACAGGGCGGGGGAGCAGTACTTC
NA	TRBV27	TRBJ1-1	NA	CASSVNPQASPNTEAFF	TGTGCCAGCAGTGTCAACCCACAGGCGAGCCCGAACACTGAAGCTTTCTTT
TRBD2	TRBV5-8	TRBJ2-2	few	CASSAGVVANTGELFF	TGTGCCAGCAGCGCGGGGGTTGTCGCGAACACCGGGGAGCTGTTTTTT